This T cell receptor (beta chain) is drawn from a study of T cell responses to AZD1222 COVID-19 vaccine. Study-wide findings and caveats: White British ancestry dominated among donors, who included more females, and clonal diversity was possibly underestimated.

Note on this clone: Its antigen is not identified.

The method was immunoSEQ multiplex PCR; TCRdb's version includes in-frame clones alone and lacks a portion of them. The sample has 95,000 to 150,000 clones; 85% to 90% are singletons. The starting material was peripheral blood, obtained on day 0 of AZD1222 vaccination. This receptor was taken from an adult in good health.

The CDR3 spells CASSPNQGPQSTDTQYF. In DNA, the CDR3 is TGTGCCAGCAGCCCCAACCAGGGCCCGCAGAGCACAGATACGCAGTATTTT. The V call is TRBV4-2, the J call TRBJ2-3; D might be TRBD1 (5 bases). The germline gives CDR1 LGHNA, CDR2 YNFKEQ. Trimming took 4 bases from V and 0 from J, leaving 17 bases between them. The CDR3 has 17 amino acids.